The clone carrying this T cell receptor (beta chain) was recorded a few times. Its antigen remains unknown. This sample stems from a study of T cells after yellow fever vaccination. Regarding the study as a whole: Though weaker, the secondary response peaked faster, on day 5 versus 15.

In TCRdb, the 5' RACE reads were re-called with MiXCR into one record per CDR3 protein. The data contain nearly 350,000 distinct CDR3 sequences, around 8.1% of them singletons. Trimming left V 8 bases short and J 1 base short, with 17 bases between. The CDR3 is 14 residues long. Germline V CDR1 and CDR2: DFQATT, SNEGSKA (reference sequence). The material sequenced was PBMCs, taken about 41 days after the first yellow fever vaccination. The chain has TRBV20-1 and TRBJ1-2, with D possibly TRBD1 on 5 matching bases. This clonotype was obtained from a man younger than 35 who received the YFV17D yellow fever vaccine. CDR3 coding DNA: TGCAGTTCAAGACCGGGGGGGGATAACTATGGCTACACCTTC. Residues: CSSRPGGDNYGYTF.